This T cell receptor (beta chain) derives from a study of shared clonotypes between healthy human individuals. Overall study context: Three men and two women, aged 18 to 49, were donors. Three plates each covered CD4 naive and memory; CD8 naive two, CD8 memory one. Study results and limitations: Sorted-subset sequencing, rarefaction showed, was incomplete despite large depth.

Trimming stripped 3 bases from V and 4 bases from J, with 7 bases between. The CDR3 extends over 13 amino acids. Germline CDR1 is SGHTA and CDR2 is FQGTGA. In the authors' workflow: Filtering differed, since immunoSEQ gave only junction sequences and no quality scores. This table comes from immunoSEQ multiplex PCR, and its TCRdb copy is limited to in-frame clones, with some not included. That table furnishes V, J and clone size, whereas the DNA furnished D and trimming. This sample has roughly 660,000 clones, with roughly 91% found just once. As concerns this clone: Antigen: not known.

The clonotype was recovered from a young man in good health. Some clones in this sample may be carry-over from other donors' samples. V usage is TRBV7-3 and J usage is TRBJ2-1, with unresolved D. Sequences were obtained from memory CD8+ T cells from PBMCs. Subset indicated: CD45RO+ cells pooled with CCR7-negative TemRA cells. The CDR3 DNA reads TGTGCCAGCAGCTTGGACCGGTACAATGAGCAGTTCTTC. Protein sequence: CASSLDRYNEQFF.